The 11 T cell receptor beta chains listed next were all sequenced from one sample in a study of T cell responses to AZD1222 COVID-19 vaccine. The table came from immunoSEQ multiplex PCR; TCRdb's copy has only in-frame clones and leaves some out. This sample carries about 99,000 clones, around 89% of them seen once, and the ten largest clones take under 20%. Sequenced material: peripheral blood, taken on day 0 of AZD1222 vaccination. These receptors all stem from an adult in good health.

This clone was counted once. This chain joins TRBV10-3 and TRBJ1-2; D unresolved. The CDR3 contains 11 residues. Germline assignment: CDR1 ENHRY and CDR2 SYGVKD. V was shortened by 4 bases and J by 8 bases, with 8 bases between the two germline ends. CDR3: CAISGVGGYTF. DNA for the CDR3: TGTGCCATCAGTGGGGTAGGAGGCTACACCTTC.

This sequence joins TRBV27 and TRBJ2-7, with D hard to call. In germline, CDR1 is MNHEY, CDR2 SMNVEV (reference sequence). V was cut by 6 bases and J by 6 bases, with 18 bases left in between. This CDR3 comprises 14 residues. The CDR3 loop is CASRWALRVREQYF. The CDR3 DNA reads as TGTGCCAGCAGGTGGGCCCTCCGGGTCCGCGAGCAGTACTTC.

The rearrangement links TRBV10-3 to TRBJ2-1; 8 positions match TRBD2. V lost 7 bases and J lost 9; bases outside the gene matches: 14. From germline, CDR1 is ENHRY and CDR2 SYGVKD. CDR3 size: 15 residues. CDR3 sequence: CAINSGLVGGLEQFF. Written as DNA, the CDR3 is TGTGCCATCAATTCGGGACTAGTGGGGGGGCTTGAGCAGTTCTTC.

The J gene is TRBJ2-3, the V gene TRBV7-3; D might be TRBD1 (6 bases). CDR1 and CDR2 (germline): SGHTA, FQGTGA. V was pared by 5 bases and J by 10 bases, with 16 bases between. The CDR3 sequence is 13 residues long. The CDR3 protein is CASSPYPGASQYF. As DNA, the CDR3 is TGTGCCAGCAGCCCCTACCCAGGGGCCTCGCAGTATTTT. The full variable domain, with the rest looked up from reference TRBV7-3 and TRBJ2-3, is GAGVSQTPSNKVTEKGKYVELRCDPISGHTALYWYRQSLGQGPEFLIYFQGTGAADDSGLPNDRFFAVRPEGSVSTLKIQRTERGDSAVYLCASSPYPGASQYFGPGTRLTVL.

J is TRBJ1-1 and V is TRBV27; 12 bases fit TRBD1. The CDR3 runs 13 residues. With V trimmed by 5 bases and J by 11 bases, 6 bases remained unmatched. The germline V gene encodes CDR1 MNHEY and CDR2 SMNVEV (reference sequence). CDR3 sequence: CASSNRDRGLAFF. The CDR3 bases are TGTGCCAGCAGTAATAGGGACAGGGGGCTGGCTTTCTTT.

The rearrangement uses TRBV2 and TRBJ2-1, with D uncertain. The ends were cut back, 7 bases at V and 12 bases at J, with 10 bases in the middle. CDR1 and CDR2 (germline): SNHLY, FYNNEI. The CDR3 covers 10 residues. This CDR3 is CASKRLVQFF. The CDR3 DNA is TGTGCCAGCAAGAGGCTGGTGCAGTTCTTC. Variable domain in full (rest from reference TRBV2 and TRBJ2-1): EPEVTQTPSHQVTQMGQEVILRCVPISNHLYFYWYRQILGQKVEFLVSFYNNEISEKSEIFDDQFSVERPDGSNFTLKIRSTKLEDSAMYFCASKRLVQFFGPGTRLTVL.

In regard to this clone: Other DNA sequences within the sample encode an identical CDR3. The chain is built from TRBV5-1 and TRBJ1-5, with D unresolved. The V end was cut by 1 base, the J end by 0 bases, with 8 bases between. Germline values: CDR1 SGHRS, CDR2 YFSETQ. This CDR3 region has 15 residues. The DNA of the CDR3 is TGCGCCAGCAGCTTGCGCCCCGATAGCAATCAGCCCCAGCATTTT. Its protein product is CASSLRPDSNQPQHF.

This clone occurred once. This chain connects TRBV4-1 to TRBJ2-3; TRBD1 agrees at 10 bases. J was trimmed by 8 bases and V by 0 bases; bases with no gene match: 20. This CDR3 is built from 20 residues. Germline-derived CDR1 and CDR2 are MGHRA and YSYEKL. The CDR3 region has the DNA TGCGCCAGCAGCCAAGATGCCCGGGACAGGGGCATCAGTCCTTCTATTACGCAGTATTTT. It encodes CASSQDARDRGISPSITQYF.

The rearrangement joins TRBV19 to TRBJ1-1; a possible D gene is TRBD1 (5 bases). This CDR3 contains 15 residues. CDR1 is LNHDA, CDR2 SQIVND, per germline (reference sequence). The V gene lost 4 bases and the J gene lost 3 bases, with 15 bases spanning the gap. CDR3 sequence reads: CASSKRAGLDTEAFF. The CDR3 DNA reads as TGTGCCAGTAGTAAGAGGGCGGGACTGGACACTGAAGCTTTCTTT.

The CDR3 nucleotides are TGTGCCACCAATCAAGGACAGGGGGGAACCGGGGAGCTGTTTTTT. This gives the protein CATNQGQGGTGELFF. The chain is built from TRBV24-1 and TRBJ2-2, with 10 bases fitting TRBD1. In germline, CDR1 is KGHDR, CDR2 SFDVKD. V lost 8 bases to trimming and J lost 5 bases; unmatched junction nucleotides: 7. The CDR3 is 15 residues long.

The J gene is TRBJ1-5, the V gene TRBV6-5; D gene uncertain. Germline V gene sequence: CDR1 MNHEY, CDR2 SVGAGI. The V end was cut by 5 bases, the J end by 0 bases, with 8 bases between. The CDR3 has 14 amino acids. The CDR3 bases are TGTGCCAGCAGTCTACATCTTAGCAATCAGCCCCAGCATTTT. As protein: CASSLHLSNQPQHF.